These 17 T cell receptor beta chains were all obtained from the same sample, sequenced in a study of T cells in Graves' hyperthyroidism and ophthalmopathy. TCR beta CDR3 sequences were amplified from RNA transcripts. HTBI primers were used for first-round RT-PCR of the TCR CDR3. TCRdb re-called the multiplex PCR reads through MiXCR, storing one row per CDR3 protein. The sample records 640,000 or so distinct CDR3 sequences, approximately 15% being singletons. Sequencing was performed on blood. Source of these receptors: a woman aged 18-30 years with Graves' ophthalmopathy.

This clonotype came up a few times. V gene TRBV6-1 combines with J gene TRBJ1-4; D is uncertain. This CDR3 spans 13 amino acids. V was cut by 6 bases and J by 6 bases, with 11 bases left in between. Germline loops: CDR1 MNHNS, CDR2 SASEGT. CDR3: CASRTPGDEKLFF. DNA of the CDR3: TGTGCCAGCAGGACCCCGGGCGATGAAAAACTGTTTTTT.

This clonotype was seen more than once but under ten times. The chain recombines TRBV19 with TRBJ1-2, with 8 bases lining up with TRBD1. Germline CDR1 is LNHDA and CDR2 is SQIVND (reference sequence). V was pared by 1 base and J by 7 bases, with 11 bases of the junction left unmatched. The CDR3 sequence is 16 residues long. The CDR3 bases are TGTGCCAGTAGTATAGCAGCGGGTGGACAGGGTACTGGCTACACCTTC. This sequence encodes CASSIAAGGQGTGYTF.

In regard to this clonotype: A single base separates this from a much larger clone, so it may be a read error. The rearrangement links TRBV3-1 to TRBJ2-7; D uncertain. Germline CDR1 is LGHDT and CDR2 is YNNKEL (reference sequence). Trimming removed 0 bases at V and 6 bases at J, with 9 bases between. The CDR3 totals 13 residues. The CDR3 protein is CASSQEGWGEQYF. Written as DNA, the CDR3 is TGTGCCAGCAGCCAAGAGGGGTGGGGCGAGCAGTACTTC.

This clonotype was recorded many times. An end of the junction differs from the germline gene, which may be a read error. This rearrangement joins TRBV20-1 to TRBJ2-7; the match to TRBD2 covers 7 bases. In germline, CDR1 is DFQATT, CDR2 SNEGSKA (reference sequence). The CDR3 spans 13 residues. CDR3 sequence reads: CSARAGRGHEQYF. In DNA form, the CDR3 reads TGCAGTGCCAGAGCGGGAAGGGGCCACGAGCAGTACTTC.

This clonotype has at least ten counts. The V and J genes are TRBV24-1 and TRBJ2-1; TRBD2 might be the D (5 bases). The CDR3 runs to 16 residues. The V end was cut by 1 base, the J end by 7 bases, with 16 bases between. Germline CDR1 and CDR2: KGHDR and SFDVKD. The CDR3: CATSDLSESGRNEQFF. The DNA for the CDR3 is TGTGCCACCAGTGATTTATCGGAAAGCGGAAGGAATGAGCAGTTCTTC.

This clonotype was counted between two and nine times. One base away lies a much larger clone, so this may be a sequencing read error. V usage is TRBV9 and J usage is TRBJ2-1; D gene uncertain. V was cut by 0 bases and J by 3 bases, with 4 bases left in between. CDR3 length equals 13 residues. CDR1 is SGDLS and CDR2 is YYNGEE in the germline V gene. The CDR3 DNA reads TGTGCCAGCAGCGTAGACAACTACAATGAGCAGTTCTTC. As protein: CASSVDNYNEQFF.

The chain recombines TRBV4-2 with TRBJ2-7; no clear D gene. The CDR3 is made up of 14 amino acids. Germline values: CDR1 LGHNA, CDR2 YNFKEQ. V was cut by 4 bases and J by 5 bases, with 15 bases left in between. The CDR3 DNA reads TGTGCCAGCAGCCTCCGGATAGGGCGTAACGAGCAGTACTTC. Translating it yields CASSLRIGRNEQYF.

This clonotype was counted many times. This chain connects TRBV2 to TRBJ1-4, with D possibly being TRBD1 (6 bases). Trimming took 4 bases from V and 8 from J, leaving 17 bases between them. This CDR3 contains 15 residues. CDR1 and CDR2 from the germline V gene are SNHLY and FYNNEI. CDR3 amino acids: CASSVQGSIEEKLFF. In DNA form, the CDR3 reads TGTGCCAGCAGTGTCCAGGGGTCAATTGAGGAAAAACTGTTTTTT.

In its sample, this clonotype was seen many times. The chain is built from TRBV2 and TRBJ1-1; possibly TRBD1 for D (6 bases). The CDR3 is made up of 15 amino acids. Germline V gene lookup returns CDR1 SNHLY and CDR2 FYNNEI. The V end was cut by 6 bases, the J end by 8 bases, with 22 bases between. Here the CDR3 reads CASSRIGGRTWEAFF. CDR3 nucleotide sequence: TGTGCCAGCAGCCGAATCGGGGGGCGGACGTGGGAAGCTTTCTTT.

The chain links TRBV11-2 to TRBJ2-5, with 9 bases that match TRBD2. The CDR3 is made up of 14 amino acids. Trimming removed 5 bases from V and 1 base from J; junction bases left unmatched: 2. Per germline, CDR1 SGHAT and CDR2 FQNNGV. CDR3 sequence (DNA): TGTGCCAGCAGCAAAGCGGGAGGCCAAGAGACCCAGTACTTC. Its translation is CASSKAGGQETQYF.

This clonotype was seen many times. The rearrangement joins TRBV2 to TRBJ2-5; 9 bases agree with TRBD2. Looked up from germline, CDR1 is SNHLY and CDR2 is FYNNEI. The CDR3 is made up of 14 amino acids. With 2 bases clipped from V and 5 bases from J, the junction kept 3 bases outside the gene matches. Written as DNA, the CDR3 is TGTGCCAGCAGTGAATATCTAGCGGGGGAGACCCAGTACTTC. It translates to CASSEYLAGETQYF.

This clonotype was detected many times. The chain joins TRBV6-1 to TRBJ2-7; 7 bases agree with TRBD1. Germline CDR1 MNHNS, CDR2 SASEGT. The CDR3 extends over 15 amino acids. V dropped 7 bases and J dropped 2; count of bases not matched to a gene: 11. The CDR3 region has the DNA TGTGCCAGCACCCGGGACAGCTTCTTAGCCTACGAGCAGTACTTC. Translated: CASTRDSFLAYEQYF.

This sequence joins TRBV5-1 and TRBJ1-1; 9 nucleotides line up with TRBD1. The V and J ends lost 6 bases and 3 bases, in that order; junction bases with no gene match: 12. Germline-derived CDR1 and CDR2 are SGHRS and YFSETQ. There are 16 residues in the CDR3. The CDR3, as DNA: TGCGCCAGCACCACCGGGACAGGGTTCCCTGACACTGAAGCTTTCTTT. Encoded protein: CASTTGTGFPDTEAFF. Complete variable domain (other parts from reference TRBV5-1 and TRBJ1-1): KAGVTQTPRYLIKTRGQQVTLSCSPISGHRSVSWYQQTPGQGLQFLFEYFSETQRNKGNFPGRFSGRQFSNSRSEMNVSTLELGDSALYLCASTTGTGFPDTEAFFGQGTRLTVV.

The V call is TRBV5-5, the J call TRBJ2-1; D uncertain. Trimming cost V 0 bases and J 7 bases, with 5 bases left between them. Germline V gene sequence: CDR1 SGHKS, CDR2 YYEKEE (reference sequence). The length of the CDR3 is 12 residues. In DNA, the CDR3 is TGTGCCAGCAGCTTGGCCGAGAATGAGCAGTTCTTC. Protein sequence: CASSLAENEQFF.

V and J are TRBV19 and TRBJ1-4; D is possibly TRBD1 (5 bases). This CDR3 region has 16 residues. Trimming removed 2 bases at V and 8 bases at J, with 18 bases between. The germline CDR1 and CDR2 sequences are LNHDA and SQIVND (reference sequence). In DNA form, the CDR3 reads TGTGCCAGTAGTATACCTTTTGGGGGACCCTTCGAAAAACTGTTTTTT. It yields the protein CASSIPFGGPFEKLFF.

The table lists this clonotype with a few counts. J is TRBJ1-5 and V is TRBV12-3 or TRBV12-4; weak D call: TRBD1 (6 bases). Trimming removed 6 bases from V and 4 bases from J, with 16 bases in between. The CDR3 totals 15 residues. The chain's CDR3 is CASSHKARGNQPQHF. The CDR3 DNA is TGTGCCAGCAGCCACAAGGCCAGGGGTAATCAGCCCCAGCATTTT.

There are many counts of this clonotype. The rearrangement links TRBV20-1 to TRBJ1-1; D not resolved. Trimming removed 2 bases at V and 1 base at J, with 8 bases between. The CDR3 sequence is 13 residues long. CDR1 DFQATT and CDR2 SNEGSKA come from the germline V gene (reference sequence). The CDR3 nucleotides read TGCAGTGCTAGAAGGCAGTCGAACACTGAAGCTTTCTTT. This sequence encodes CSARRQSNTEAFF.